The 31 T cell receptor beta chains below all came from one sample that was sequenced in a study of blood T cell repertoires in COVID-19. This table comes from immunoSEQ multiplex PCR, and its TCRdb copy is limited to in-frame clones, with some not included. The table includes hundreds of thousands of clones, around 87% detected once. The specimen sequenced was peripheral blood. The receptors shown here come from a man in his sixties with acute or convalescent COVID-19.

The V gene is TRBV5-4, the J gene TRBJ2-7; 8 nucleotides align to TRBD2. Germline-derived CDR1 and CDR2 are SGHNT and YYREEE (reference sequence). V dropped 7 bases and J dropped 2; count of bases not matched to a gene: 5. This CDR3 contains 13 residues. The CDR3 region has the DNA TGTGCCAGCGGCTCGGGGGGGACCTACGAGCAGTACTTC. As protein: CASGSGGTYEQYF.

About this clone: Other DNA sequences within the sample encode an identical CDR3. The chain combines TRBV12-3 or TRBV12-4 with TRBJ2-7; D might be TRBD2 (6 bases). This CDR3 contains 13 residues. Trimming left V 6 bases short and J 3 bases short, with 12 bases between. The CDR3 reads CASSPAGSYEQYF. The CDR3 region has the DNA TGTGCCAGCAGCCCGGCCGGGAGCTACGAGCAGTACTTC.

This chain joins TRBV27 and TRBJ1-2, with D maybe TRBD1 (6 bases). V was pared by 0 bases and J by 5 bases, with 16 bases between. Germline CDR1 is MNHEY and CDR2 is SMNVEV (reference sequence). The CDR3 has 16 amino acids. CDR3 residues: CASSLSRWAGVYGYTF. CDR3 nucleotide sequence: TGTGCCAGCAGTTTATCGAGGTGGGCAGGGGTTTATGGCTACACCTTC.

The sample holds one count of this clone. The chain has TRBV5-1 and TRBJ1-5, with a possible D match to TRBD1 (5 bases). Germline CDR1 SGHRS, CDR2 YFSETQ. There are 15 residues in the CDR3. V lost 0 bases and J 7 bases, leaving 14 bases between the germline ends. CDR3 sequence: CASSLDGGTNQPQHF. The CDR3 DNA reads TGCGCCAGCAGCTTGGATGGGGGGACGAACCAGCCCCAGCATTTT.

V is TRBV7-8 and J is TRBJ1-5, with D uncertain. The CDR3 spans 12 residues. CDR1 and CDR2 from the germline V gene are SGHVS and FQNEAQ. The V end was cut by 6 bases, the J end by 5 bases, with 8 bases between. The DNA for the CDR3 is TGTGCCAGCAGGAGGGATGATCAGCCCCAGCATTTT. Its translation is CASRRDDQPQHF.

The rearrangement links TRBV10-3 to TRBJ2-1, with TRBD2 as a possible D gene (5 bases). Germline loops: CDR1 ENHRY, CDR2 SYGVKD. Between the trimmed V and J ends, which lost 0 bases and 10 bases, there was a span of 7 bases. The CDR3 runs to 12 residues. CDR3 sequence: CAISESRGEQFF. DNA of the CDR3: TGTGCCATCAGTGAGTCCCGAGGGGAGCAGTTCTTC.

The chain has TRBV7-8 and TRBJ2-7; 10 positions agree with TRBD1. The CDR3 is made up of 17 amino acids. V was clipped by 5 bases and J by 5 bases; unmatched bases: 15. Looked up from germline, CDR1 is SGHVS and CDR2 is FQNEAQ. The CDR3 DNA reads as TGTGCCAGCAGCCCCAGACAGGGGGCGTCCAAATCCCACGAGCAGTACTTC. As protein: CASSPRQGASKSHEQYF.

This clone was counted once. The CDR3 DNA follows: TGTGCCAGCAGCTACAGGGTGTCGGATGAAAAACTGTTTTTT. Encoded protein: CASSYRVSDEKLFF. The rearrangement links TRBV5-8 to TRBJ1-4, with a weak D call TRBD1 (6 bases). The CDR3 contains 14 residues. Per germline, CDR1 SGHTS and CDR2 YDEGEE. Trimming left V 3 bases short and J 6 bases short, with 12 bases between.

The V gene is TRBV10-3, the J gene TRBJ2-7, with 8 positions matching TRBD1. Germline CDR1 and CDR2: ENHRY and SYGVKD. V trimming: 0 bases; J trimming: 6 bases; junction bases outside the gene matches: 4. The CDR3 totals 14 residues. The CDR3 is CAISESQGAGEQYF. The CDR3 bases are TGTGCCATCAGTGAGTCCCAGGGGGCTGGCGAGCAGTACTTC.

The CDR3 loop is CASSPGLASGGLNNEQFF. CDR3 bases: TGTGCCAGCAGCCCTGGGTTGGCTAGCGGGGGACTCAACAATGAGCAGTTCTTC. The chain has TRBV5-4 and TRBJ2-1, with 10 bases matching TRBD2. The germline V gene has CDR1 SGHNT and CDR2 YYREEE (reference sequence). J lost 5 bases, V lost 4 bases, and 15 bases had no gene match. The CDR3 loop spans 18 amino acids.

In this sample, this clone is medium-sized. This sample also contains other DNA sequences that code for the same CDR3. This chain joins TRBV27 and TRBJ1-5; the D gene is possibly TRBD1 (6 bases). The CDR3 is made up of 15 amino acids. The germline V gene has CDR1 MNHEY and CDR2 SMNVEV (reference sequence). V was pared by 3 bases and J by 0 bases, with 9 bases between. Written as DNA, the CDR3 is TGTGCCAGCAGTTTGGGAGGGGGTAGCAATCAGCCCCAGCATTTT. Its translation is CASSLGGGSNQPQHF.

V gene TRBV7-9 combines with J gene TRBJ1-3, with 9 bases aligning to TRBD1. Germline values: CDR1 SEHNR, CDR2 FQNEAQ (reference sequence). The CDR3 covers 14 residues. J was trimmed by 4 bases and V by 3 bases; bases with no gene match: 1. CDR3 DNA sequence: TGTGCCAGCAGCTTGGGACAGGGAGGAAACACCATATATTTT. Its translation is CASSLGQGGNTIYF.

The chain links TRBV28 to TRBJ2-5, with 12 nucleotides matching TRBD1. V was pared by 4 bases and J by 5 bases, with 5 bases of the junction left unmatched. Germline CDR1 reads MDHEN; CDR2 reads SYDVKM. The CDR3 spans 15 residues. The CDR3, as DNA: TGTGCCAGCAGTTCGGGACAGGGGGCGCGGGAGACCCAGTACTTC. This encodes CASSSGQGARETQYF.

This clone appeared once. The chain carries TRBV5-1 and TRBJ1-2; D possibly corresponds to TRBD1 (6 bases). The germline V and J ends were trimmed by 3 bases and 0 bases, with 12 bases remaining between them. The CDR3 extends over 15 amino acids. Germline V gives CDR1 SGHRS, CDR2 YFSETQ. The CDR3 DNA sequence: TGCGCCAGCAGCTCGGACAGTCCCGCTAACTATGGCTACACCTTC. Translated: CASSSDSPANYGYTF.

This clone has just one count. The rearrangement uses TRBV7-2 and TRBJ2-2; 9 nucleotides align to TRBD2. Germline V gene data show CDR1 as SGHTA and CDR2 as FQGNSA. V dropped 3 bases and J dropped 4; count of bases not matched to a gene: 3. The CDR3 runs to 15 residues. Written as DNA, the CDR3 is TGTGCCAGCAGCTTTAAGCGGGGGGCCACCGGGGAGCTGTTTTTT. Encoded protein: CASSFKRGATGELFF. The complete variable domain, with remaining parts taken from reference TRBV7-2 and TRBJ2-2, reads GAGVSQSPSNKVTEKGKDVELRCDPISGHTALYWYRQSLGQGLEFLIYFQGNSAPDKSGLPSDRFSAERTGGSVSTLTIQRTQQEDSAVYLCASSFKRGATGELFFGEGSRLTVL.

This chain uses TRBV6-1 with TRBJ1-1; no clear D. This CDR3 has 15 residues. The germline V gene encodes CDR1 MNHNS and CDR2 SASEGT. Trimming removed 0 bases from V and 4 bases from J, with 12 bases in between. The CDR3 here is CASSEARTTGTEAFF. The CDR3 bases are TGTGCCAGCAGTGAAGCTCGGACTACGGGCACTGAAGCTTTCTTT.

V is TRBV6-6 and J is TRBJ1-5; TRBD1 might be the D (5 bases). The length of the CDR3 is 17 residues. V was shortened by 5 bases and J by 0 bases, with 17 bases between the two germline ends. CDR1 MNHNY and CDR2 SVGAGI come from the germline V gene (reference sequence). The CDR3 coding sequence is TGTGCCAGCAGTCGAAGGGCGGGGGGGATTAGCAATCAGCCCCAGCATTTT. Its translation: CASSRRAGGISNQPQHF.

The V gene is TRBV5-1, the J gene TRBJ2-5, with 9 bases lining up with TRBD1. Trimming removed 4 bases from V and 5 bases from J; junction bases left unmatched: 12. The germline gives CDR1 SGHRS, CDR2 YFSETQ. The CDR3 extends over 16 amino acids. The CDR3 sequence is CASSAQGAGVAETQYF. CDR3 coding DNA: TGCGCCAGCAGCGCACAGGGGGCAGGAGTAGCGGAGACCCAGTACTTC.

This clone has just one count. The chain carries TRBV5-6 and TRBJ1-5; 8 nucleotides agree with TRBD1. Per germline, CDR1 SGHDT and CDR2 YYEEEE. This CDR3 region has 13 residues. Germline trimming cut 3 bases from V and 6 bases from J; bases unmatched to any gene: 2. The chain's CDR3 is CASSYRGIQPQHF. CDR3 coding DNA: TGTGCCAGCAGCTACAGGGGGATTCAGCCCCAGCATTTT.

The V call is TRBV13, the J call TRBJ2-5; D gene unclear. The germline V and J ends were trimmed by 1 base and 7 bases, with 13 bases remaining between them. The CDR3 runs 14 residues. Germline V lookup: CDR1 PRHDT, CDR2 FYEKMQ (reference sequence). The CDR3 DNA reads TGTGCCAGCAGCTTAGTCACCCAGGCCGCGACCCAGTACTTC. The encoded protein is CASSLVTQAATQYF.

In this sample, this clone turned up once. In DNA form, the CDR3 reads TGTGCCAGCAGCCTCCGGACTAGCGGGGGGGTTAGGTCCTACGAGCAGTACTTC. It codes for CASSLRTSGGVRSYEQYF. V is TRBV5-6 and J is TRBJ2-7; 15 positions match TRBD2. This CDR3 has 18 residues. The J segment lost 1 base and the V segment lost 4 bases, leaving 9 bases of the junction unmatched. In germline, CDR1 is SGHDT, CDR2 YYEEEE.

The chain joins TRBV6-2 or TRBV6-3 to TRBJ2-2; 7 bases fit TRBD1. The germline CDR1 and CDR2 sequences are MNHEY and SVGEGT. This CDR3 comprises 15 residues. Trimming cost V 5 bases and J 0 bases; bases outside gene matches: 3. The CDR3 nucleotides are TGTGCCAGCAGTCGACAGGGAACGAACACCGGGGAGCTGTTTTTT. It yields the protein CASSRQGTNTGELFF.

The chain combines TRBV13 with TRBJ2-7, with 7 bases identical to TRBD1. Per the germline V gene, CDR1 is PRHDT and CDR2 is FYEKMQ (reference sequence). Trimming cost V 1 base and J 1 base; bases outside gene matches: 4. The CDR3 has 15 amino acids. The CDR3 loop reads CASSLEGGESYEQYF. As DNA, the CDR3 is TGTGCCAGCAGCTTAGAAGGGGGCGAGTCCTACGAGCAGTACTTC.

The rearrangement links TRBV4-1 to TRBJ2-3; 14 nucleotides align to TRBD2. The CDR3 runs 15 residues. The V gene's germline CDR1 is MGHRA and CDR2 YSYEKL. The trim removed 7 bases at V and 3 bases at J, leaving 3 bases unmatched. The CDR3 loop reads CASTGTSGGTDTQYF. CDR3 nucleotide sequence: TGCGCCAGCACCGGGACTAGCGGGGGAACAGATACGCAGTATTTT.

The V and J genes are TRBV28 and TRBJ2-2, with D maybe TRBD1 (7 bases). The CDR3 is made up of 15 amino acids. From germline, CDR1 is MDHEN and CDR2 SYDVKM. Trimming cost V 6 bases and J 4 bases, with 15 bases left between them. The CDR3 loop reads CASRPRGTATGELFF. DNA of the CDR3: TGTGCCAGCAGGCCTCGCGGGACAGCCACCGGGGAGCTGTTTTTT. The whole variable domain, remainder taken from reference TRBV28 and TRBJ2-2, is DVKVTQSSRYLVKRTGEKVFLECVQDMDHENMFWYRQDPGLGLRLIYFSYDVKMKEKGDIPEGYSVSREKKERFSLILESASTNQTSMYLCASRPRGTATGELFFGEGSRLTVL.

This rearrangement joins TRBV27 to TRBJ1-5; TRBD1 might be the D (6 bases). CDR3 length: 15 amino acids. The V gene's germline CDR1 is MNHEY and CDR2 SMNVEV (reference sequence). Trimming shortened V by 6 bases and J by 0 bases, and 12 bases separated the two germline ends. The CDR3 loop reads CASSRGWDSNQPQHF. CDR3 nucleotides: TGTGCCAGCAGCAGGGGTTGGGATAGCAATCAGCCCCAGCATTTT.

The gene calls are TRBV5-4 and TRBJ1-2; D unclear. The germline V gene has CDR1 SGHNT and CDR2 YYREEE (reference sequence). Trimming removed 4 bases at V and 1 base at J, with 8 bases between. The length of the CDR3 is 13 residues. CDR3 protein: CASSGEFNYGYTF. The CDR3 coding sequence is TGTGCCAGCAGCGGGGAGTTTAACTATGGCTACACCTTC.

The V call is TRBV3-1 (or the pseudogene TRBV3-2), the J call TRBJ2-5, with D perhaps TRBD2 (6 bases). Between the trimmed V and J ends, which lost 2 bases and 1 base, there was a span of 11 bases. The CDR3 extends over 15 amino acids. Germline CDR1 reads LGHDT; CDR2 reads YNNKEL (reference sequence). CDR3 DNA sequence: TGTGCCAGCAGCCAAATTCCTAGCGCCCAAGAGACCCAGTACTTC. It codes for CASSQIPSAQETQYF.

The J gene is TRBJ1-6, the V gene TRBV5-6, with D perhaps matching TRBD1 (5 bases). The CDR3 extends over 15 amino acids. Looked up from germline, CDR1 is SGHDT and CDR2 is YYEEEE. Between the trimmed V and J ends, which lost 0 bases and 9 bases, there was a span of 13 bases. CDR3 residues: CASSLVAIGGSPLHF. For the CDR3, the DNA is TGTGCCAGCAGCTTGGTCGCCATCGGGGGTTCACCCCTCCACTTT.

This sequence joins TRBV2 and TRBJ2-1; TRBD1 matches 10 bases. The CDR3 loop spans 14 amino acids. The J segment lost 6 bases and the V segment lost 7 bases, leaving 6 bases of the junction unmatched. The germline CDR1 and CDR2 sequences are SNHLY and FYNNEI. The CDR3 DNA sequence: TGTGCCAGCAAAGACAGGGGGCTCGGCAATGAGCAGTTCTTC. This codes for CASKDRGLGNEQFF.

V is TRBV15 and J is TRBJ2-2; 11 bases agree with TRBD1. Germline CDR1 reads LNHNV; CDR2 reads YYDKDF (reference sequence). V was clipped by 6 bases and J by 7 bases; unmatched bases: 7. This CDR3 spans 15 amino acids. The CDR3 loop reads CATRRDRGSIGELFF. The CDR3 coding sequence is TGTGCCACCAGGCGGGACAGGGGGAGTATCGGGGAGCTGTTTTTT.